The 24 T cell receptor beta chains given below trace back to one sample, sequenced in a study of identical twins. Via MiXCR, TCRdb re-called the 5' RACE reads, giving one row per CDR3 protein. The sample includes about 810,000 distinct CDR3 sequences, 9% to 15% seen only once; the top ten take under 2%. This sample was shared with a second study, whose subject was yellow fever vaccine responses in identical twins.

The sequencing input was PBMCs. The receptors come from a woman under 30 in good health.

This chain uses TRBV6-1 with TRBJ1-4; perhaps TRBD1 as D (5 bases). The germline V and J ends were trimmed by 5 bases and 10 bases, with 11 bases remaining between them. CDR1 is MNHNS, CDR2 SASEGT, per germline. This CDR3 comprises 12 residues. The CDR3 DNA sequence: TGTGCCAGCAGTTCCGGGACGGGAAAACTGTTTTTT. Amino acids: CASSSGTGKLFF.

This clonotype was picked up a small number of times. The CDR3 sequence is CASSSSSGNLYEQYF. Here the CDR3 DNA reads TGTGCCAGCAGCTCCTCGAGCGGGAACCTCTACGAGCAGTACTTC. The genes are TRBV7-9 and TRBJ2-7; 7 bases are shared with TRBD2. CDR3 size: 15 residues. From germline, CDR1 is SEHNR and CDR2 FQNEAQ (reference sequence). V gave up 4 bases and J gave up 3 bases; unmatched junction bases: 9.

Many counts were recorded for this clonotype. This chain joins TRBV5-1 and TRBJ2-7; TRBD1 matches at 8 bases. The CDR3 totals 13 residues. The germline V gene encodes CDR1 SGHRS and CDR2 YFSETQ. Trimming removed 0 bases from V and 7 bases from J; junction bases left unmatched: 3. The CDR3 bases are TGCGCCAGCAGCTTGGAGGACAGGGAGGAGCAGTACTTC. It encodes CASSLEDREEQYF. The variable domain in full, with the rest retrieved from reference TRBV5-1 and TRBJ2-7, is KAGVTQTPRYLIKTRGQQVTLSCSPISGHRSVSWYQQTPGQGLQFLFEYFSETQRNKGNFPGRFSGRQFSNSRSEMNVSTLELGDSALYLCASSLEDREEQYFGPGTRLTVT.

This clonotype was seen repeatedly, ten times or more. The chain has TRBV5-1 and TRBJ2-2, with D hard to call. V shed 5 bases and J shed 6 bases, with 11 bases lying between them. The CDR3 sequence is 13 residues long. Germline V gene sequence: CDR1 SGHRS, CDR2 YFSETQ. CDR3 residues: CASRSALAGELFF. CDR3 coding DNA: TGCGCCAGCAGGTCTGCCCTGGCCGGGGAGCTGTTTTTT.

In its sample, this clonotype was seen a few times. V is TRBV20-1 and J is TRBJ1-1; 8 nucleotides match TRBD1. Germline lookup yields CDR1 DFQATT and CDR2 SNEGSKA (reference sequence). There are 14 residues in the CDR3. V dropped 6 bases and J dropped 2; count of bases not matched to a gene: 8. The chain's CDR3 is CSAPVRGLNTEAFF. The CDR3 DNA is TGCAGTGCGCCAGTCAGGGGGCTTAACACTGAAGCTTTCTTT.

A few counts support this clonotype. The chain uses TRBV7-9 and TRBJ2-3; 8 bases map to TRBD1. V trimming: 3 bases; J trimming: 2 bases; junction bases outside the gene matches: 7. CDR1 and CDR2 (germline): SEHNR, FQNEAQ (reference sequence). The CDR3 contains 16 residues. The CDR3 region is CASSFPPGQVTDTQYF. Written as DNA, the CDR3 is TGTGCCAGCAGCTTTCCACCGGGACAGGTCACAGATACGCAGTATTTT.

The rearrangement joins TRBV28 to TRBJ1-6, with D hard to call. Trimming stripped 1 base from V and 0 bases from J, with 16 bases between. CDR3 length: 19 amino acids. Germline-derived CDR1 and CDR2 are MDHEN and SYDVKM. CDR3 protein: CASSLSTRSRHSYNSPLHF. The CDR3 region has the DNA TGTGCCAGCAGTTTATCGACACGCAGCCGTCACTCCTATAATTCACCCCTCCACTTT.

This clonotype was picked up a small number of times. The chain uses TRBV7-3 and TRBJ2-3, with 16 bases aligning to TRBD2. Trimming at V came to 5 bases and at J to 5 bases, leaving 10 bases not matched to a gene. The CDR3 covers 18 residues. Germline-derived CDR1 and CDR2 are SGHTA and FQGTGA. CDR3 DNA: TGTGCCAGCAGCCTAAAGGGACTAGCGGGAGGGCCGAGAGATACGCAGTATTTT. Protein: CASSLKGLAGGPRDTQYF.

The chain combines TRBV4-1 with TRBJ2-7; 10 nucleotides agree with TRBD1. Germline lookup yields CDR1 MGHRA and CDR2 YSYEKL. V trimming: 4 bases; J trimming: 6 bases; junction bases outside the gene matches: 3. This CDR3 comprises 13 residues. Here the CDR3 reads CASSRGTGVEQYV. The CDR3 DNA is TGCGCCAGCAGCCGCGGGACAGGGGTCGAGCAGTACGTC.

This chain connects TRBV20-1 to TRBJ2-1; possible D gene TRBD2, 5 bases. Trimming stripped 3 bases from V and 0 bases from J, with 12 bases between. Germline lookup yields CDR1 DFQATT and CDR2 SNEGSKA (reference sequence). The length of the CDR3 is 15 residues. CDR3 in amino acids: CSASEPSSSYNEQFF. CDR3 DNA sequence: TGCAGTGCTAGCGAGCCTAGCAGCTCCTACAATGAGCAGTTCTTC.

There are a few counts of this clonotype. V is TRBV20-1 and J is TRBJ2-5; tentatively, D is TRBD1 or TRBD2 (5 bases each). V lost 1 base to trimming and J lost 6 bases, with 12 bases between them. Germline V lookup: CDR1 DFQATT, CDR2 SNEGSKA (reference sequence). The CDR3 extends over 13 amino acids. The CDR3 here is CSARGTEGKTQYF. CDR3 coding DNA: TGCAGTGCTAGAGGCACTGAGGGGAAGACCCAGTACTTC.

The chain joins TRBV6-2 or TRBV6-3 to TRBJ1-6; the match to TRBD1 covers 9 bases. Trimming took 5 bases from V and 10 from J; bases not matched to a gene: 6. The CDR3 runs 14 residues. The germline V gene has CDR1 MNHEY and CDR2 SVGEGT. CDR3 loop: CASSQGQGWSPLHF. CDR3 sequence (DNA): TGTGCCAGCAGTCAGGGACAGGGATGGTCACCCCTCCACTTT.

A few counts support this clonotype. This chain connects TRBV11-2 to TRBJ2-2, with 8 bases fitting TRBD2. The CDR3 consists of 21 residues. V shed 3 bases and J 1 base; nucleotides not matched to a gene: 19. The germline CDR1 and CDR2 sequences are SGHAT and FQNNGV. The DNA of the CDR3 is TGTGCCAGCAGCTTTCCTCGGGAGGCGGGAGGAAACCCAAAGAACACCGGGGAGCTGTTTTTT. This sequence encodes CASSFPREAGGNPKNTGELFF. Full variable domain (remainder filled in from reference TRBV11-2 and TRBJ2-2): EAGVAQSPRYKIIEKRQSVAFWCNPISGHATLYWYQQILGQGPKLLIQFQNNGVVDDSQLPKDRFSAERLKGVDSTLKIQPAKLEDSAVYLCASSFPREAGGNPKNTGELFFGEGSRLTVL.

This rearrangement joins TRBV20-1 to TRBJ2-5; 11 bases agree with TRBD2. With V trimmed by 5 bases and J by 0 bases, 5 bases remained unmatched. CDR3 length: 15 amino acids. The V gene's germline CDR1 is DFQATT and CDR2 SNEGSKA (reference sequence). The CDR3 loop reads CSALAGGWYQETQYF. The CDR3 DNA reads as TGCAGTGCTCTAGCGGGGGGATGGTACCAAGAGACCCAGTACTTC.

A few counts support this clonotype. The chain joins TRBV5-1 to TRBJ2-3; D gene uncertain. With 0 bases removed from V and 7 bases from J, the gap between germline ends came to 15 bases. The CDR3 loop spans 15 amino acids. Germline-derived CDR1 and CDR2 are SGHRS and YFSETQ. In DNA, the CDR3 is TGCGCCAGCAGCTTGGTTAGTAGTCGTGGATATACGCAGTATTTT. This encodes CASSLVSSRGYTQYF.

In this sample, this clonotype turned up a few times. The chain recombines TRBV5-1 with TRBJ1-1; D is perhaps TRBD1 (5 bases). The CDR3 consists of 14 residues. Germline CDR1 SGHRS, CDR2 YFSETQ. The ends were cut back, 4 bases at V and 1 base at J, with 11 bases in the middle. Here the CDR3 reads CASSPGMGNTEAFF. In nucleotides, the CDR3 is TGCGCCAGCAGCCCAGGGATGGGGAACACTGAAGCTTTCTTT.

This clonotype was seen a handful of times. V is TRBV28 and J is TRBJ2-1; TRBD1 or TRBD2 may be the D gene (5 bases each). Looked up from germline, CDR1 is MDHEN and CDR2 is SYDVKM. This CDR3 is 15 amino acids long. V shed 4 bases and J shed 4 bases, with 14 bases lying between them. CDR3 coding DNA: TGTGCCAGCAGTTCAACCGGGACCTATTACAATGAGCAGTTCTTC. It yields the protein CASSSTGTYYNEQFF.

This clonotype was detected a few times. Here the CDR3 DNA reads TGTGCCAGCAGTCCCCTACGACTAGCGGGAGGCGCGGATACGCAGTATTTT. It yields the protein CASSPLRLAGGADTQYF. The gene calls are TRBV28 and TRBJ2-3; 13 bases are a match to TRBD2. The CDR3 loop spans 17 amino acids. Germline loops: CDR1 MDHEN, CDR2 SYDVKM. Trimming removed 5 bases from V and 6 bases from J; junction bases left unmatched: 11.

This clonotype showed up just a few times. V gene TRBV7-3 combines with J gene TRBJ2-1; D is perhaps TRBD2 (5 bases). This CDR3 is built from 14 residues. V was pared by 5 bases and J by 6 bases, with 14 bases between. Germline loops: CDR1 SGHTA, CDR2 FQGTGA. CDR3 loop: CASSPLSSSNEQFF. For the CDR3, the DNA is TGTGCCAGCAGCCCACTCTCTAGCAGCAATGAGCAGTTCTTC.

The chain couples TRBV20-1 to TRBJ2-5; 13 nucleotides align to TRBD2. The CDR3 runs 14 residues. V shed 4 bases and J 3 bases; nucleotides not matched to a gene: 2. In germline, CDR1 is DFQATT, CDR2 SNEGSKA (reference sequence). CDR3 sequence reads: CSATTSGREETQYF. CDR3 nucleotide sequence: TGCAGTGCTACCACTAGCGGGAGGGAAGAGACCCAGTACTTC.

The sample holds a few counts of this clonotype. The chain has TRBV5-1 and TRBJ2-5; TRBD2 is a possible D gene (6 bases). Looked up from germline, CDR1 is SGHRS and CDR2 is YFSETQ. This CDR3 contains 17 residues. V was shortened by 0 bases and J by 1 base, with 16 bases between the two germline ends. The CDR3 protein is CASSLVSPRLVQETQYF. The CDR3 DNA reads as TGCGCCAGCAGCTTGGTCTCCCCGCGACTAGTCCAAGAGACCCAGTACTTC.

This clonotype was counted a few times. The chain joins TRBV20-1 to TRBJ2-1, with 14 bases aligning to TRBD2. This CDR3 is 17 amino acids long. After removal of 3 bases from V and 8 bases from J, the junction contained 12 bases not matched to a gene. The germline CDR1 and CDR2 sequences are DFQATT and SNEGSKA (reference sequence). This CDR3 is CSARLPLGLAGGDEQFF. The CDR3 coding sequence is TGCAGTGCTAGGTTACCACTTGGACTAGCGGGAGGAGATGAGCAGTTCTTC.

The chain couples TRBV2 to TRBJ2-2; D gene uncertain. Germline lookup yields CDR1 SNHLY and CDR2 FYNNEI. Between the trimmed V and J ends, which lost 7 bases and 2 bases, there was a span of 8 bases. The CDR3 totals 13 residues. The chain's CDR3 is CASKERNTGELFF. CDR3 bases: TGTGCCAGCAAAGAGCGTAACACCGGGGAGCTGTTTTTT.

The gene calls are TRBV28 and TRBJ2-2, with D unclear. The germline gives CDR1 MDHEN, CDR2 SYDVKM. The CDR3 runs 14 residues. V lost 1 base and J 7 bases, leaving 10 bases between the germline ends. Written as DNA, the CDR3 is TGTGCCAGCAGTTTATCGACGGGTATCGGGGAGCTGTTTTTT. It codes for CASSLSTGIGELFF.